This T cell receptor (beta chain) is drawn from a study of T cell repertoires in cytomegalovirus infection. Germline V gene sequence: CDR1 MDHEN, CDR2 SYDVKM. Trimming removed 6 bases from V and 3 bases from J, with 5 bases in between. The CDR3 is 12 residues long. TCRdb reprocessed the reads via MiXCR and lists one record per CDR3 protein. The top ten hold about 41% of the sample, which has 450,000 to 600,000 distinct CDR3 sequences, roughly 43% seen once. Findings and limits, study-wide: The cumulative frequency of public TCR beta families identified carriers of CMV plus the relevant HLA. In two of eight donors, the top clonotype was HLA-C-restricted CMV-specific.

Concerning this clonotype: The antigen remains undetermined.

The sample here was cultured PBMCs, taken from culture after CMV antigen stimulation. V gene TRBV28 combines with J gene TRBJ1-4; D not certain. The receptor's source is a human donor in good health (CMV status not recorded). Some clones in this sample may be carry-over from other donors' samples. The CDR3 is CASRVANEKLFF. Written as DNA, the CDR3 is TGTGCCAGCAGGGTGGCTAATGAAAAACTGTTTTTT. The entire variable domain, with the rest obtained from reference TRBV28 and TRBJ1-4, is as follows: DVKVTQSSRYLVKRTGEKVFLECVQDMDHENMFWYRQDPGLGLRLIYFSYDVKMKEKGDIPEGYSVSREKKERFSLILESASTNQTSMYLCASRVANEKLFFGSGTQLSVL.